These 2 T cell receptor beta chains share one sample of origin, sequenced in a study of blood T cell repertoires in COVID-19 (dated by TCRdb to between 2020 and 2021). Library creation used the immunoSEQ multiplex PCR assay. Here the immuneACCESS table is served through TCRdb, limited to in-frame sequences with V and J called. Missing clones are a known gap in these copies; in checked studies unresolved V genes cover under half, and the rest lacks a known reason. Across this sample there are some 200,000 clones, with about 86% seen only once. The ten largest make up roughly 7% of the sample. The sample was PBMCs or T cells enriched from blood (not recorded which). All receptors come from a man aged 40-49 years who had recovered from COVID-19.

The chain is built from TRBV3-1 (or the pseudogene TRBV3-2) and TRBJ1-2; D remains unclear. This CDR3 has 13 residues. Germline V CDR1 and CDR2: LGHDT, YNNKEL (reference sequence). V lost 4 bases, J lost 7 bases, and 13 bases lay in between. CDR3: CASSLDPRGGYTF. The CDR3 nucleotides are TGTGCCAGCAGCCTCGACCCACGGGGTGGCTACACCTTC.

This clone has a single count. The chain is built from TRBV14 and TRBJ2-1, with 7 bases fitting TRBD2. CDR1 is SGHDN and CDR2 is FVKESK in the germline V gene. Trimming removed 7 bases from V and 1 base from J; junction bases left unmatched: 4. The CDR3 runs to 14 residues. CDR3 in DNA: TGTGCCAGCAATCCAGCGGGGTCCTACAATGAGCAGTTCTTC. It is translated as CASNPAGSYNEQFF.